This TCR beta chain was sequenced for a study of CD8 T cells in Susac syndrome (dated by TCRdb to 2018 to 2020). In terms of the full investigation: Repertoire sequencing was used to test whether CD8+ T cell activation and differentiation in Susac syndrome was antigen driven. Results and caveats for the whole study, not just this receptor: The number of individuals in the TCR sequencing and HLA analysis was recognized as being relatively small.

High-throughput TCR beta sequencing profiled peripheral blood CD8+ and CD4+ T cells from healthy donors, Susac syndrome patients and multiple sclerosis patients. Treatment-naive patients with stable or active relapsing-remitting disease fulfilling revised McDonald criteria were used as multiple sclerosis controls. Bulk CD8+ and CD4+ T cells were purified by magnetic negative isolation, whereas CD8+ TEMRA cells were enriched by FACS. Blood was drawn into EDTA tubes, processed within 24 hours, and PBMCs were isolated by density gradient centrifugation. PBMCs intended for TCR sequencing were cryopreserved in liquid nitrogen and thawed later in a water bath at 37 degrees C. The sorted or isolated CD4+, CD8+ and CD8+ TEMRA cells had a purity of 90% or higher. RNA was extracted with the RNeasy kit and roughly 0.45 to 1 ug was reverse transcribed using random hexamers. The immunoSEQ multiplex PCR assay, covering 54 Vbeta and 13 Jbeta segments, was used to amplify TCR beta CDR3 regions. Bias from PCR amplification was corrected by using a synthetic template baseline for primer optimization and for computational correction. From the authors' description of their analysis: Only productive sequences were kept, with reads annotated to V, D and J genes according to IMGT and analyzed in immunoSEQ Analyzer. Clonality was calculated as one minus the Shannon entropy normalized by log2 of the number of productive unique sequences. For each patient and control, public and private clones were evaluated within the 100 most prevalent clones. Clones were defined as Susac-specific when absent from the healthy and MS cohorts, from over a thousand published viral clones and from other ImmuneACCESS disease sequences. TCRdb reanalyzed the raw reads on its own, using fastp at Q25 for trimming and MiXCR for clone calling, and kept in-frame beta chains. Entries are consolidated by CDR3 protein sequence, retaining the most common genes and DNA. These V and J calls originate from TCRdb's pipeline instead of the authors' own analysis. Across this sample there are approximately 200,000 distinct CDR3 sequences, with 95% seen only once. Of the sample, approximately 0.09% falls within the top ten clones.

This clonotype was found once. Its antigen remains undetermined. Qualities for individual bases were not recorded, and no much larger clone is one base off. A solitary read yields weak support. Taken from cysteine to phenylalanine, the CDR3 has 11 residues. The entry retains the CDR3 DNA only, 33 bases that are in frame from base 1. Via the germline V gene (reference sequence), CDR1 is DFQATT and CDR2 SNEGSKA. The material sequenced was CD4+ T cells from PBMCs. This sequence uses TRBV20-1 and TRBJ2-1; no D gene is confidently identified. The clonotype originates from a human donor with multiple sclerosis. CDR3 protein: CTSSYYNEQFF. The DNA reads TGCACCTCTTCCTATTACAATGAGCAGTTCTTC.